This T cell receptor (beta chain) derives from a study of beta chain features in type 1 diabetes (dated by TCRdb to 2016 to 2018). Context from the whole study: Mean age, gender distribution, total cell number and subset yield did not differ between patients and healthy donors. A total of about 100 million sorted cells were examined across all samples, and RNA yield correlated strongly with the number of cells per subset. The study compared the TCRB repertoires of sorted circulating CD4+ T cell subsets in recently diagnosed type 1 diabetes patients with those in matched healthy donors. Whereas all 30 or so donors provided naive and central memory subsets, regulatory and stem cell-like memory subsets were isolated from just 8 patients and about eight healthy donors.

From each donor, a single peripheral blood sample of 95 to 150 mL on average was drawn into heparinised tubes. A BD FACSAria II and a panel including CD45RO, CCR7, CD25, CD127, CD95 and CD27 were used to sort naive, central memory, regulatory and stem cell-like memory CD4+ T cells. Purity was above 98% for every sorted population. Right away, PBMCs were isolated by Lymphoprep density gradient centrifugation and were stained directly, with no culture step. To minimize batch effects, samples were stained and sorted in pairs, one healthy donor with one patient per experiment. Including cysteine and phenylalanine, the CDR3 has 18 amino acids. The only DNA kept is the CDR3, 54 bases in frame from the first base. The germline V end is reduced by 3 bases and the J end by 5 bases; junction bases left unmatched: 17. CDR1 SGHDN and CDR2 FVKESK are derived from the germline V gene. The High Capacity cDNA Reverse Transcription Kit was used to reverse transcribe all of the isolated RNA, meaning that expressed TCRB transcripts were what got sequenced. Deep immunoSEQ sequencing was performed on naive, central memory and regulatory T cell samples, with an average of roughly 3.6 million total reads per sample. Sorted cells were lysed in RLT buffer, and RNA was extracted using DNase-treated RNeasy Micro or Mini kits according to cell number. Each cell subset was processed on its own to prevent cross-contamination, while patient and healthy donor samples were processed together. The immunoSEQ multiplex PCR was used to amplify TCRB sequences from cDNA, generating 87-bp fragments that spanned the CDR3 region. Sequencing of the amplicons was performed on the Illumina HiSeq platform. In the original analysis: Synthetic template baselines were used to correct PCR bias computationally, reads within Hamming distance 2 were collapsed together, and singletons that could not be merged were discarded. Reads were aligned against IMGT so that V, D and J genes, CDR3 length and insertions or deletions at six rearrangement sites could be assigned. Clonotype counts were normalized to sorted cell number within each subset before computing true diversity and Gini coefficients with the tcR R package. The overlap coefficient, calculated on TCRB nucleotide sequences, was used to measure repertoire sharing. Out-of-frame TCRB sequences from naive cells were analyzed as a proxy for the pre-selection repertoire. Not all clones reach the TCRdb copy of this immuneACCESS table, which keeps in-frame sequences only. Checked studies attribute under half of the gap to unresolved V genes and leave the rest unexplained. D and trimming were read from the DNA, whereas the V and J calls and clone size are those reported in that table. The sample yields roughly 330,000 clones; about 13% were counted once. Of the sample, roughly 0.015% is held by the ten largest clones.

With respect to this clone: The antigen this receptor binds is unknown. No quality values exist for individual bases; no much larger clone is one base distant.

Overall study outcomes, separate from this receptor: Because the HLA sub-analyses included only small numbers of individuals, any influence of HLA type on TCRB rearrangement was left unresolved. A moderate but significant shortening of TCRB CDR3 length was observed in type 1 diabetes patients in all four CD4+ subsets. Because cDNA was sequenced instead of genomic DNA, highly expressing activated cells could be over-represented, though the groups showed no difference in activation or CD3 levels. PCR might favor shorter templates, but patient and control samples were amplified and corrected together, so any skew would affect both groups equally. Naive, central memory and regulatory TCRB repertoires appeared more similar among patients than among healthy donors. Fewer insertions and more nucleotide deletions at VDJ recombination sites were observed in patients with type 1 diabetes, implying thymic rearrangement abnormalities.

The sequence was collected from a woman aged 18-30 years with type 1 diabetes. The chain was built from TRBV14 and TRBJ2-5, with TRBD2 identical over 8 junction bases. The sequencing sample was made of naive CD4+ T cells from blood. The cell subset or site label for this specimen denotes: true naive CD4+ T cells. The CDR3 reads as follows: CASSHPPGSGTRGETQYF. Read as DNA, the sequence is TGTGCCAGCAGCCACCCCCCCGGGTCCGGGACTAGGGGGGAGACCCAGTACTTC.